Below, one T cell receptor beta chain is given with its context. The CDR3 runs 16 residues. The germline V gene has CDR1 MRHNA and CDR2 SNTAGT. V was clipped by 6 bases and J by 3 bases, with 20 bases between them. The source of the sample is a study of blood T cell repertoires in COVID-19. Study background: PBMCs, B-cell-depleted T cells, or T cells provided the cDNA or gDNA that made up the material.

Using immunoSEQ multiplex PCR, the repertoire was profiled, and TCRdb retains in-frame clones only, with some absent. The data contain 250,000 or so clones, about 93% of them seen just once; the ten biggest clones take up more than 0.8%. The TCR was taken from a man aged 25-40 years with COVID-19, enrolled during active disease. Sequencing input: peripheral blood. The rearrangement joins TRBV6-4 to TRBJ1-1; D possibly corresponds to TRBD1 (5 bases). This chain's CDR3 is CASRRSGFGWDTEAFF. DNA of the CDR3: TGTGCCAGCAGACGATCAGGGTTTGGGTGGGACACTGAAGCTTTCTTT.